The rows below give T cell receptor beta chains drawn from one sample of a study of regulatory T cells in long-lasting Graves disease. One entry per CDR3 protein, called by TCRdb with MiXCR from the multiplex PCR reads. This table has 450,000 to 700,000 distinct CDR3 sequences, approximately 13% appearing once. These records were also assigned to another study, of T cells in Graves' hyperthyroidism and ophthalmopathy.

The sample was peripheral blood mononuclear cells (PBMCs), taken at new diagnosis, from a patient treated with antithyroid drugs. Receptors originate from a man aged 25-40 years with Graves disease. Both conserved end residues are part of each CDR3. Fields, in order: J gene, V gene, CDR3 protein.

TRBJ2-2	TRBV20-1	CSARFPWAGAGELFF
TRBJ1-2	TRBV7-9	CASSLQEGARGYTF
TRBJ1-3	TRBV30	CAWSRDSSGGNTIYF
TRBJ2-7	TRBV5-5	CASSYRTSGGSSYEQYF
TRBJ1-6	TRBV4-1	CASSQVGVSLHF
TRBJ2-3	TRBV2	CASRVAGVKTDTQYF
TRBJ2-7	TRBV19	CASSIKAGEIYEQYF
TRBJ2-7	TRBV20-1	CSATDGVYEQYF
TRBJ2-1	TRBV11-2	CASSLVGQGFEQFF
TRBJ2-7	TRBV20-1	CSGAGAPTYEQYF
TRBJ1-1	TRBV5-1	CASSATGTLNTEAFF
TRBJ1-1	TRBV4-1	CASSQGGGQAFF
TRBJ1-4	TRBV2	CASSVGIDRAGEKLFF
TRBJ1-6	TRBV5-4	CASSGPLIRETGSPLHF
TRBJ1-5	TRBV2	CASRRDEVSNQPQHF
TRBJ2-7	TRBV20-1	CSARRRAFGSYEQYF
TRBJ2-1	TRBV9	CASSSGLAGVSGEQFF
TRBJ2-7	TRBV5-1	CASSPGLAGGDEQYF
TRBJ2-7	TRBV5-1	CASSLRLAGIYEQYF